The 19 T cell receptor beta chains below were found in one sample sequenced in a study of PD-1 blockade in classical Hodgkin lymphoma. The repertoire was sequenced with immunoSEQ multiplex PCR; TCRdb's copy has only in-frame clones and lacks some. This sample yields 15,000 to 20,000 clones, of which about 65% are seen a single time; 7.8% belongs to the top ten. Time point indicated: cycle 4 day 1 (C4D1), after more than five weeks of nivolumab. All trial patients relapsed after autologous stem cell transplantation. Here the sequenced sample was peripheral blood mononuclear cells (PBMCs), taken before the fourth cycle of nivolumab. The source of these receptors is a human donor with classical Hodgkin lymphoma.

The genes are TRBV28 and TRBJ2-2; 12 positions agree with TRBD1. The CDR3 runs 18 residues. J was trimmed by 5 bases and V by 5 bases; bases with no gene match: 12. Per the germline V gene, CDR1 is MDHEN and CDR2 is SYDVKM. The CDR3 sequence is CASSPPPGQGARTGELFF. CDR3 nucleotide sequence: TGTGCCAGCAGTCCGCCTCCGGGACAGGGGGCGCGGACCGGGGAGCTGTTTTTT.

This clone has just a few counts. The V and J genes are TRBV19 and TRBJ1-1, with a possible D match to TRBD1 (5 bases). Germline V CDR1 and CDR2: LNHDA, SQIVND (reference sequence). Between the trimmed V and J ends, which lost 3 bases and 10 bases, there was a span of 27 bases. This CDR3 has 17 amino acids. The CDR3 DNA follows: TGTGCCAGTAGTATCGATCGTGACGGCAGGGCGGCAGTTGGAGCTTTCTTT. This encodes CASSIDRDGRAAVGAFF.

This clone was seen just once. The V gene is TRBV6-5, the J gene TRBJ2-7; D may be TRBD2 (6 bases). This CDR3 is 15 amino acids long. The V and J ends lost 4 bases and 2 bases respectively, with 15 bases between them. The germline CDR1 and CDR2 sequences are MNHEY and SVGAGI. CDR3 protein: CASSSGLPSAYEQYF. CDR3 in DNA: TGTGCCAGCAGTTCGGGACTTCCGTCGGCCTACGAGCAGTACTTC.

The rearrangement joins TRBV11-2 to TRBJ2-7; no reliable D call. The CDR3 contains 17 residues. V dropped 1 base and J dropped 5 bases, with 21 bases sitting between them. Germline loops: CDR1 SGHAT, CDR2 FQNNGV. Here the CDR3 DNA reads TGTGCCAGCAGCTTAGTATACGGAGAAGGGATCGGGCACGAGCAGTACTTC. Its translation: CASSLVYGEGIGHEQYF.

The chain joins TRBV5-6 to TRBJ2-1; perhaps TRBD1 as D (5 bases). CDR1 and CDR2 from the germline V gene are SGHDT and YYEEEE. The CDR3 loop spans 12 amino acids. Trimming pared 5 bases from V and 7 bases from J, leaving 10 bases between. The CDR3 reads CASRSRANEQFF. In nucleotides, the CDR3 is TGTGCCAGCAGATCCAGGGCGAATGAGCAGTTCTTC.

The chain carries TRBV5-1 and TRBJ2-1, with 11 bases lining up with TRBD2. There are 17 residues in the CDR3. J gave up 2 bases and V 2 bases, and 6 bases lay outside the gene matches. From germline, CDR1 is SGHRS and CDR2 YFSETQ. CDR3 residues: CASSFLASGRTYNEQFF. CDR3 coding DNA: TGCGCCAGCAGCTTTTTAGCTAGCGGGAGGACCTACAATGAGCAGTTCTTC.

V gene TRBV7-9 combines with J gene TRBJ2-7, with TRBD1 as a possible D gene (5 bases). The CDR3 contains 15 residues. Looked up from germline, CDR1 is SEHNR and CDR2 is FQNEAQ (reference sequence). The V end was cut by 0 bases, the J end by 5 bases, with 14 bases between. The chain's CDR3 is CASSLARQGYHEQYF. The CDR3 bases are TGTGCCAGCAGCTTAGCAAGGCAGGGCTACCACGAGCAGTACTTC.

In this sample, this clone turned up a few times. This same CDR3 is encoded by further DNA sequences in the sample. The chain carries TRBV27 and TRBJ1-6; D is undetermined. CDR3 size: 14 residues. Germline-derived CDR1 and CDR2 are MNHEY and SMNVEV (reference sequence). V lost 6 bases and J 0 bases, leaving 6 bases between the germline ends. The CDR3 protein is CASSLDSYNSPLHF. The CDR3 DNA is TGTGCCAGCAGCTTGGACTCCTATAATTCACCCCTCCACTTT.

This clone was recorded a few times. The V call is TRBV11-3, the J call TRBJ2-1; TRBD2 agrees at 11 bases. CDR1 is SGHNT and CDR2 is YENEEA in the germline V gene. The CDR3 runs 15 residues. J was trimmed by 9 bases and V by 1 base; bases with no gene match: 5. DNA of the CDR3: TGTGCCAGCAGCTTAGTTAGCGGGAGGGCCGGTGAGCAGTTCTTC. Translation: CASSLVSGRAGEQFF.

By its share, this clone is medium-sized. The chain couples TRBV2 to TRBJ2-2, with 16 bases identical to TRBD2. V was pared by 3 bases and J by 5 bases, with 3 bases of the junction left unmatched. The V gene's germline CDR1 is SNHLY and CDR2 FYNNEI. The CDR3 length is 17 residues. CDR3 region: CASSDGTSGRGTGELFF. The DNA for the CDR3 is TGTGCCAGCAGTGACGGGACTAGCGGGAGGGGAACCGGGGAGCTGTTTTTT.

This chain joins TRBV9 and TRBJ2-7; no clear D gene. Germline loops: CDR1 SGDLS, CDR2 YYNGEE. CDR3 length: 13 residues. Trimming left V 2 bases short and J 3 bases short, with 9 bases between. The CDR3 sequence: CASSVGHNYEQYF. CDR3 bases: TGTGCCAGCAGCGTCGGGCACAACTACGAGCAGTACTTC.

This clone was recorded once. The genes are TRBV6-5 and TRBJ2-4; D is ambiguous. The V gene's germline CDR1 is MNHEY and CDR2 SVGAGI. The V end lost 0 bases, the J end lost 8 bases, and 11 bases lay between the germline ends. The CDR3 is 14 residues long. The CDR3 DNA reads TGTGCCAGCAGTTACTCATCCGAAAGGGACATTCAGTACTTC. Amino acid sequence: CASSYSSERDIQYF.

This CDR3 is CASNDRANGANVLTF. The CDR3 DNA sequence: TGTGCCAGTAATGACAGGGCGAATGGGGCCAACGTCCTGACTTTC. The chain couples TRBV19 to TRBJ2-6; 7 positions match TRBD1. This CDR3 is 15 amino acids long. Unmatched junction bases numbered 6, after V lost 7 bases and J lost 3 bases. Germline CDR1 LNHDA, CDR2 SQIVND (reference sequence).

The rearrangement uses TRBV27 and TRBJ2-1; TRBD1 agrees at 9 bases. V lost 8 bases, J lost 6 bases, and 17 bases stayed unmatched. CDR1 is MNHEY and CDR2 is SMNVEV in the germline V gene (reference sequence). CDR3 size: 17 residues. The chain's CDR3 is CASPRGTGLEFFNEQFF. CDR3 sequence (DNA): TGTGCCAGCCCCAGGGGGACAGGGTTAGAGTTCTTCAATGAGCAGTTCTTC.

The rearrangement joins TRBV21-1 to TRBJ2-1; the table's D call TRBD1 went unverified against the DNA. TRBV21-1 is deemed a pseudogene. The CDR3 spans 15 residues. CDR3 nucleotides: TGTGCCAGCAGCCCTCCCGCAGGGCCCTACAATGAGCAGTTCTTC. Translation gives CASSPPAGPYNEQFF.

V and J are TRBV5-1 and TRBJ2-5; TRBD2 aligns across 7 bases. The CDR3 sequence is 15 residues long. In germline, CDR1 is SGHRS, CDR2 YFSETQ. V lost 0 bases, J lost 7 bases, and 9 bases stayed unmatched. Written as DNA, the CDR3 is TGCGCCAGCAGCTTGGCCGCAGCGGGGCGGGGGACCCAGTACTTC. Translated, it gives CASSLAAAGRGTQYF. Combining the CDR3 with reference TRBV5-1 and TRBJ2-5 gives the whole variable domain KAGVTQTPRYLIKTRGQQVTLSCSPISGHRSVSWYQQTPGQGLQFLFEYFSETQRNKGNFPGRFSGRQFSNSRSEMNVSTLELGDSALYLCASSLAAAGRGTQYFGPGTRLLVL.

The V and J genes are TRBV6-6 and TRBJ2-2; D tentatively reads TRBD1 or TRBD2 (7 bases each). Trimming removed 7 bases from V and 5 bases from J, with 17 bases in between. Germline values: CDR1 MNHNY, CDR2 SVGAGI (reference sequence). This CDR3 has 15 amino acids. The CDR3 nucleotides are TGTGCCAGCAACCAAAGACAGGGAGGGACCGGGGAGCTGTTTTTT. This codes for CASNQRQGGTGELFF.

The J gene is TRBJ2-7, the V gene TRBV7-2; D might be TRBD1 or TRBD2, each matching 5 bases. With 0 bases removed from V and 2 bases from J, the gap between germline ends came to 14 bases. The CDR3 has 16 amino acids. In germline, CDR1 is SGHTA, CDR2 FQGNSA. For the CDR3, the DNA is TGTGCCAGCAGCTTAGCAGGGACCCGGGCACCCTACGAGCAGTACTTC. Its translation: CASSLAGTRAPYEQYF.

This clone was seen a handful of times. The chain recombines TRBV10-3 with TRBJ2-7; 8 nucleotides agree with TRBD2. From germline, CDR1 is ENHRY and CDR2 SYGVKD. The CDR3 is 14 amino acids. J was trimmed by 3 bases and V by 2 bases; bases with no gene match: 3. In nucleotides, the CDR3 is TGTGCCATCAGTGAGGGGCTAGCGGGCTACGAGCAGTACTTC. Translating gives CAISEGLAGYEQYF.